This T cell receptor (beta chain) was found in a study of blood T cell repertoires in COVID-19. Study-level information: The samples span acute and convalescent COVID-19 from the United States, Italy and Spain. The analysed material was cDNA or gDNA that came from T cells, B-cell-depleted T cells, or PBMCs.

Study processing details: Amplification with reference gene primers provided the estimates of nucleated cell counts. The assay was immunoSEQ multiplex PCR, and TCRdb's table has in-frame clones only and misses some. V, J and clone size are those of that table, while D and trimming were read from the DNA. The repertoire holds roughly 210,000 clones, with roughly 90% as singletons. Per germline, CDR1 LNHNV and CDR2 YYDKDF (reference sequence). The CDR3 runs 13 residues. V shed 8 bases, J shed 12 bases, and the junction held 11 bases outside the gene matches. The specimen sequenced was peripheral blood. The V gene is TRBV15, the J gene TRBJ2-4, with TRBD1 identical over 9 bases. The source is a man aged 65-85 years with acute or convalescent COVID-19. The CDR3 DNA follows: TGTGCCACCGGGACAGGGATGGGAGGTAATCAGTACTTC. It translates to CATGTGMGGNQYF.